The source of this T cell receptor beta chain is a study of cytomegalovirus exposure and HLA in healthy donors. V was pared by 6 bases and J by 5 bases, with 3 bases of the junction left unmatched. Germline V CDR1 and CDR2: MDHEN, SYDVKM. CDR3 length: 13 amino acids. This PCR relied on a set of 60 Vbeta primers and 13 Jbeta primers. Repertoires were generated with immunoSEQ multiplex PCR, while TCRdb's copy carries only in-frame clones and drops some. The sample has about 160,000 clones; around 73% are singletons. Study conclusions and caveats: TCR beta chains numbering more than 150 were designated cytomegalovirus-associated. Confirmation was obtained in vitro that a few CMV-associated chains are specific for CMV antigens. Exclusion applied to some V segments, including TRBV6-2 and TRBV6-3, as they were indistinguishable. In terms of immune exposure information, only CMV serostatus was available.

In the case of this clone: Its antigen remains unknown.

The receptor was derived from a woman aged 18-29 years in good health and CMV-seronegative. V is TRBV28 and J is TRBJ2-5, with 10 nucleotides matching TRBD1. Input material: PBMCs. Here the CDR3 DNA reads TGTGCCAGCAGGGGACAGGGGTTTGAGACCCAGTACTTC. This sequence encodes CASRGQGFETQYF.